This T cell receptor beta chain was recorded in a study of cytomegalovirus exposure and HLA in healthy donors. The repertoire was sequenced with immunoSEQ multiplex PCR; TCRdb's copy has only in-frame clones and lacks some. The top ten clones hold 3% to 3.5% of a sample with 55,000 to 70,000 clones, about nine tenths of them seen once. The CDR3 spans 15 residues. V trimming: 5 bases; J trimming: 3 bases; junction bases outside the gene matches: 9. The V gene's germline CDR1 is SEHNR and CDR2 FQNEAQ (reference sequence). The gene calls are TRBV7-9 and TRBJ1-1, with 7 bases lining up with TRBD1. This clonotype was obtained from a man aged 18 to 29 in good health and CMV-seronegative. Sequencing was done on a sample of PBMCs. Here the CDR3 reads CASSPLTGSDTEAFF. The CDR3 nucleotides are TGTGCCAGCAGCCCACTGACAGGGTCGGACACTGAAGCTTTCTTT.